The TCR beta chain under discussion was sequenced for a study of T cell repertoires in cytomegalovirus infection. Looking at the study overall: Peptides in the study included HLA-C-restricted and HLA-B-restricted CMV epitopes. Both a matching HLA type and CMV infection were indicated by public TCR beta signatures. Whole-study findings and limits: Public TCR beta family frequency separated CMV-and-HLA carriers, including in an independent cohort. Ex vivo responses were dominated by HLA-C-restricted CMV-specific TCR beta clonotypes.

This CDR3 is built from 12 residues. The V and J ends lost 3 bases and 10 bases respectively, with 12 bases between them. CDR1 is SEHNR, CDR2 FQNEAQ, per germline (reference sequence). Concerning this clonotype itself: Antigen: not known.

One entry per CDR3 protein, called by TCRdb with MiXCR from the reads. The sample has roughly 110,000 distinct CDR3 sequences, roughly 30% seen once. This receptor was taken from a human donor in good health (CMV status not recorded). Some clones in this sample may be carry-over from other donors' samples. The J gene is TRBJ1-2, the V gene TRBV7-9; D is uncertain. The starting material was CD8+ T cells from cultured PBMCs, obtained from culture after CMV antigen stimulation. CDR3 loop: CASSFAASDYTF. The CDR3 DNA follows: TGTGCCAGCAGCTTTGCTGCGTCGGACTACACCTTC.